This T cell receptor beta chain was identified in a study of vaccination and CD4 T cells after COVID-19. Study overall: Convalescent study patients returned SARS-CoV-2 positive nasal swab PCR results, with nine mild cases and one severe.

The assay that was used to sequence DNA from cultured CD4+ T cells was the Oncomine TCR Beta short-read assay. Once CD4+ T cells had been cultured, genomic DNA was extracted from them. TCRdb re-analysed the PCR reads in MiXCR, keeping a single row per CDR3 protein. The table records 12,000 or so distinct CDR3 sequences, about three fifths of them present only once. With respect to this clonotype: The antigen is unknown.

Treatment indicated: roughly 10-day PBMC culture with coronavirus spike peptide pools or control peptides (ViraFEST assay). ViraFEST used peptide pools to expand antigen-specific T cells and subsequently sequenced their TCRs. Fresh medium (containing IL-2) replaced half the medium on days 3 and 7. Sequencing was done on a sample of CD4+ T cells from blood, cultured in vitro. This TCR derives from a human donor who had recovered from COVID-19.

Here the CDR3 reads CASSLGGYSNQPQHF. In nucleotides, the CDR3 is TGTGCCAGCAGCTTGGGGGGGTATAGCAATCAGCCCCAGCATTTT. The chain carries TRBV7-3 and TRBJ1-5; D may be TRBD1 (5 bases). The V and J ends lost 3 bases and 0 bases respectively, with 9 bases between them. Germline V gene sequence: CDR1 SGHTA, CDR2 FQGTGA. This CDR3 contains 15 residues.